The T cell receptor (beta chain) described here comes from a study of blood T cell repertoires in COVID-19 (dated by TCRdb to 2020 to 2022). Regarding the research as a whole: Samples covering the acute and convalescent phases of COVID-19 were provided by collaborators in the United States, Italy and Spain. The samples were drawn from two sources: the first 160 participants of the ongoing ImmuneRACE study, and over 950 subjects contributed by 6 global collaborators. Deeply sampled blood TCRbeta repertoires from subjects exposed to, actively infected with, or recovered from COVID-19 were included in the dataset. HLA class I and class II types, where available, came from metadata supplied by the sample provider rather than from assay-based typing. The repertoires were made available in a free public database intended to serve as a resource for research on the immune response to SARS-CoV-2. Nearly every sample came with metadata listing a de-identified subject ID, COVID-19 status, age in years and sex. The material from the prospective study consisted of cDNA or gDNA derived from T cells, B-cell-depleted T cells, or PBMCs. What the study reported, not specific to this receptor: The amount of clinical and demographic metadata varied by source and participant and was provided uncurated.

In regard to this clone: Its antigen remains undetermined. Base qualities were left out, and no much larger clone turns up one base away.

TCRbeta CDR3 regions were amplified from genomic DNA using the immunoSEQ Assay, a bias-controlled multiplex PCR. Per the authors' processing: Within the assay, amplification of reference gene primers was used to estimate how many nucleated cells each sample contained. To quantify the absolute abundance of each unique TCRbeta CDR3 rearrangement, sequence reads were collapsed and filtered. For each sample, productive Simpson clonality was calculated as the square root of Simpson's diversity index across productive rearrangements. This is the immuneACCESS table as TCRdb keeps it, with only in-frame sequences that have V and J called. A part of the clones is gone; compared with another copy, unresolved V genes explain less than half, and the rest is unexplained. Clone size and V and J calls were adopted from that table, with D and trimming inferred from the DNA. This sample is represented by roughly 82,000 clones; about nine tenths of them were singletons. Under 1.1% of the sample lies in the top ten.

The collaborating institutions used their own protocols to collect whole blood in K2EDTA tubes. For TCRbeta analysis, collaborators shipped samples in one of three forms: frozen whole blood, isolated PBMCs, or DNA extracted from either of those sample types. Trimmed from V: 5 bases; trimmed from J: 4 bases; junction bases lacking a gene match: 7. The CDR3 holds 14 amino acids from the cysteine to the phenylalanine. Only the CDR3 part of the read is kept: 42 bases, read in frame from the first base. As encoded in the germline V gene, CDR1 is MDHEN while CDR2 is SYDVKM. The sequencing sample was made of peripheral blood. The sequence joins TRBV28 to TRBJ1-1, with TRBD1 identical over 7 junction bases. The receptor comes from a woman aged 45-60 years in a cohort sampled during active COVID-19. The DNA sequence is TGTGCCAGCAGTACCATACAGGGGCCCACTGAAGCTTTCTTT. This encodes CASSTIQGPTEAFF.